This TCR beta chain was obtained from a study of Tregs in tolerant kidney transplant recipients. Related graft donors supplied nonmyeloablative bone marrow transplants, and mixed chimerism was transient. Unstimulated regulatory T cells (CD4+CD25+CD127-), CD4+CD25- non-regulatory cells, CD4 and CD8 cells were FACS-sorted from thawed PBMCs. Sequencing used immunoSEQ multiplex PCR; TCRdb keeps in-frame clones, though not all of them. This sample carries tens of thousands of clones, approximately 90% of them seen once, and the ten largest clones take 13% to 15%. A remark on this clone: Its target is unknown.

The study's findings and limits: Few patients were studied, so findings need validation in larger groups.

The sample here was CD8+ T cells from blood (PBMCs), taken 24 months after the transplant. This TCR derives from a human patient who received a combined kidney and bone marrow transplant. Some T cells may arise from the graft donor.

CDR3 protein: CASSSFYRGGETQYF. The CDR3, as DNA: TGCGCCAGCAGCTCTTTCTACAGGGGGGGGGAGACCCAGTACTTC. This rearrangement joins TRBV4-1 to TRBJ2-5; TRBD1 might be the D (8 bases). Trimming took off 5 bases at V and 5 bases at J, with 18 bases between the two ends. CDR3 length equals 15 residues. Germline V gene data show CDR1 as MGHRA and CDR2 as YSYEKL.